Below are 30 T cell receptor beta chains sequenced from a single sample in a study of T cell repertoires in cytomegalovirus infection. TCRdb fed the reads into MiXCR, producing one record per CDR3 protein. Found here are about 130,000 distinct CDR3 sequences, under 30% of them singletons; the top ten hold 34%. These receptors' targets are unknown. Material: PBMCs, sequenced either directly or after in vitro stimulation (not recorded which). Receptors originate from a human donor in good health (CMV status not recorded). Some clones in this sample may be carry-over from other donors' samples.

The sample holds many counts of this clonotype. This chain joins TRBV18 and TRBJ2-1; a possible D gene is TRBD2 (6 bases). The CDR3 has 16 residues. The ends were cut back, 3 bases at V and 9 bases at J, with 21 bases in the middle. The germline gives CDR1 KGHSH, CDR2 LQKENI. The CDR3 DNA sequence: TGTGCCAGCTCACCCACGGGGGAACGGGTCTCGGCTGAGCAGTTCTTC. It codes for CASSPTGERVSAEQFF.

This clonotype was seen once. This may come from a read error, since a much larger clone is one base off. The gene calls are TRBV18 and TRBJ2-5; D unclear. Trimming took 8 bases from V and 1 from J, leaving 5 bases between them. The germline V gene has CDR1 KGHSH and CDR2 LQKENI. The CDR3 consists of 11 residues. The CDR3, as DNA: TGTGCCAGCCGCATCCAAGAGACCCAGTACTTC. As protein: CASRIQETQYF.

This chain connects TRBV4-1 to TRBJ1-4; perhaps TRBD1 as D (6 bases). CDR3 length: 16 amino acids. Trimming cost V 1 base and J 4 bases, with 13 bases left between them. Germline loops: CDR1 MGHRA, CDR2 YSYEKL. CDR3 sequence reads: CASSQGSAGVNEKLFF. Here the CDR3 DNA reads TGCGCCAGCAGCCAAGGGTCGGCAGGGGTTAATGAAAAACTGTTTTTT.

This clonotype was picked up many times. This sequence joins TRBV7-2 and TRBJ1-2; D uncertain. This CDR3 is built from 15 residues. The germline gives CDR1 SGHTA, CDR2 FQGNSA. V lost 5 bases, J lost 3 bases, and 16 bases lay in between. The DNA for the CDR3 is TGTGCCAGCAGCCGTTCGCAGAGTTGGGACTATGGCTACACCTTC. This sequence encodes CASSRSQSWDYGYTF.

On this clonotype: This may come from a read error, since a much larger clone is one base off. V gene TRBV6-1 combines with J gene TRBJ2-5; the D gene is possibly TRBD2 (7 bases). Germline V gene data show CDR1 as MNHNS and CDR2 as SASEGT. The V end was cut by 1 base, the J end by 9 bases, with 24 bases between. CDR3 length: 17 amino acids. CDR3 in DNA: TGTGCCAGCAGTGAAGGGGTTGGAGGGAGGGGGGGGGAGTCCCAGTACTTC. This codes for CASSEGVGGRGGESQYF.

The chain links TRBV20-1 to TRBJ2-1; D remains unclear. The CDR3 is 12 amino acids. The ends were cut back, 2 bases at V and 8 bases at J, with 10 bases in the middle. The V gene's germline CDR1 is DFQATT and CDR2 SNEGSKA (reference sequence). This chain's CDR3 is CSARPRGHEQFF. Written as DNA, the CDR3 is TGCAGTGCTAGACCTCGAGGCCATGAGCAGTTCTTC.

The chain joins TRBV7-8 to TRBJ2-2; D assignment may be TRBD1 or TRBD2 (5 bases each). Germline CDR1 and CDR2: SGHVS and FQNEAQ. This CDR3 comprises 18 residues. Between the trimmed V and J ends, which lost 5 bases and 2 bases, there was a span of 21 bases. This CDR3 reads CASSRPGTKDPNTGELFF. CDR3 nucleotide sequence: TGTGCCAGCAGCAGACCCGGGACCAAGGATCCTAACACCGGGGAGCTGTTTTTT.

This clonotype was seen repeatedly, ten times or more. This chain uses TRBV7-8 with TRBJ1-2; D gene uncertain. Trimming cost V 3 bases and J 4 bases, with 12 bases left between them. Germline values: CDR1 SGHVS, CDR2 FQNEAQ. The CDR3 is made up of 14 amino acids. CDR3 DNA: TGTGCCAGCAGCTTTGGCGACACGTTCTATGGCTACACCTTC. Amino acids: CASSFGDTFYGYTF.

This clonotype was observed a few times. The V gene is TRBV3-1, the J gene TRBJ1-5; D gene uncertain. Germline lookup yields CDR1 LGHDT and CDR2 YNNKEL (reference sequence). This CDR3 has 15 residues. V lost 0 bases to trimming and J lost 3 bases, with 9 bases between them. CDR3 residues: CASSQEGSSNQPQHF. CDR3 DNA: TGTGCCAGCAGCCAAGAAGGGTCCTCCAATCAGCCCCAGCATTTT.

As concerns this clonotype: A clone one base away is much larger, so this may be a read error. The gene calls are TRBV7-2 and TRBJ2-3, with TRBD2 as a possible D gene (6 bases). CDR1 SGHTA and CDR2 FQGNSA come from the germline V gene. This CDR3 spans 15 amino acids. The CDR3 reads CASSFGAGRTDTRYF. In nucleotides, the CDR3 is TGTGCCAGCAGCTTTGGGGCGGGGCGCACAGATACGCGGTATTTT.

This rearrangement joins TRBV11-1 to TRBJ1-1, with 7 positions matching TRBD1. Losses at the gene ends were 8 bases for V and 5 bases for J; bases not matched to a gene: 5. The CDR3 has 12 amino acids. Germline V gives CDR1 SGHAT, CDR2 FQDESV (reference sequence). CDR3 loop: CASRHRGTEAFF. The CDR3 DNA reads as TGTGCCAGCCGACACAGGGGAACTGAAGCTTTCTTT.

This clonotype was counted between two and nine times. J is TRBJ2-3 and V is TRBV4-3, with TRBD2 matching over 12 bases. The V and J ends lost 1 base and 3 bases, in that order; junction bases with no gene match: 2. CDR3 length: 16 amino acids. CDR1 and CDR2 from the germline V gene are LGHNA and YSLEER. The CDR3 nucleotides read TGCGCCAGCAGCCAAGGACTAGCGGGAGTAACAGATACGCAGTATTTT. Its protein product is CASSQGLAGVTDTQYF.

The genes are TRBV5-8 and TRBJ1-1; the match to TRBD1 covers 8 bases. Germline CDR1 and CDR2: SGHTS and YDEGEE. The V gene end was trimmed by 4 bases and the J gene end by 1 base; junction bases not matched to a gene: 3. The CDR3 covers 14 residues. CDR3 sequence (DNA): TGTGCCAGCAGCCACGGGACAGGGAACACTGAAGCTTTCTTT. It yields the protein CASSHGTGNTEAFF.

The chain recombines TRBV12-3 or TRBV12-4 with TRBJ2-5, with 7 bases identical to TRBD1. There are 13 residues in the CDR3. Trimming at V came to 6 bases and at J to 3 bases, leaving 4 bases not matched to a gene. For the CDR3, the DNA is TGTGCCAGCAGCAGGACAGGCAAAGAGACCCAGTACTTC. This translates into CASSRTGKETQYF.

V usage is TRBV7-2 and J usage is TRBJ2-5; tentative D call: TRBD1 (6 bases). Trimming took off 7 bases at V and 5 bases at J, with 17 bases between the two ends. CDR3 length equals 14 residues. Germline lookup yields CDR1 SGHTA and CDR2 FQGNSA. The CDR3 sequence is CASTKVGAGETQYF. The CDR3 coding sequence is TGTGCCAGCACCAAGGTGGGGGCTGGGGAGACCCAGTACTTC.

This clonotype was counted only a few times. The chain joins TRBV7-9 to TRBJ2-1; possible D gene TRBD1, 5 bases. Trimming took off 5 bases at V and 14 bases at J, with 13 bases between the two ends. Germline CDR1 SEHNR, CDR2 FQNEAQ (reference sequence). The CDR3 spans 11 residues. The CDR3 reads CASSAEIQEFF. The DNA of the CDR3 is TGTGCCAGCAGCGCCGAAATACAGGAGTTCTTC.

The gene calls are TRBV7-9 and TRBJ2-1; 10 bases map to TRBD1. Germline CDR1 is SEHNR and CDR2 is FQNEAQ (reference sequence). The CDR3 loop spans 14 amino acids. After removal of 3 bases from V and 10 bases from J, the junction contained 6 bases not matched to a gene. The CDR3 nucleotides are TGTGCCAGCAGCTTTCGGGACAGGGGAAGCGAGCAGTTCTTC. Translated: CASSFRDRGSEQFF.

This clonotype has ten or more counts. The chain carries TRBV27 and TRBJ1-5; D call uncertain. CDR3 length: 15 amino acids. CDR1 is MNHEY and CDR2 is SMNVEV in the germline V gene (reference sequence). Trimming left V 5 bases short and J 0 bases short, with 11 bases between. CDR3 amino acids: CASSMKLYSNQPQHF. DNA for the CDR3: TGTGCCAGCAGTATGAAACTCTATAGCAATCAGCCCCAGCATTTT.

This clonotype was seen many times. This chain links TRBV7-8 with TRBJ2-1; the match to TRBD1 covers 8 bases. The CDR3 totals 18 residues. Germline-derived CDR1 and CDR2 are SGHVS and FQNEAQ. After removal of 1 base from V and 6 bases from J, the junction contained 14 bases not matched to a gene. Written as DNA, the CDR3 is TGTGCCAGCAGCTTAGGCTCCAGGGGGACAGGTTTTATCAATGAGCAGTTCTTC. It codes for CASSLGSRGTGFINEQFF.

The chain joins TRBV18 to TRBJ2-5; no clear D. The CDR3 extends over 13 amino acids. Trimming took 0 bases from V and 5 from J, leaving 7 bases between them. Germline V CDR1 and CDR2: KGHSH, LQKENI. CDR3 sequence reads: CASSPPGLETQYF. DNA of the CDR3: TGTGCCAGCTCACCACCGGGATTGGAGACCCAGTACTTC.

The chain combines TRBV20-1 with TRBJ1-4, with unresolved D. Between the trimmed V and J ends, which lost 0 bases and 2 bases, there was a span of 10 bases. CDR3 length: 15 residues. Germline CDR1 reads DFQATT; CDR2 reads SNEGSKA (reference sequence). The chain's CDR3 is CSARDPGRTNEKLFF. The CDR3 DNA is TGCAGTGCTAGAGATCCAGGCAGGACTAATGAAAAACTGTTTTTT.

The V call is TRBV5-6, the J call TRBJ2-5, with TRBD2 as a possible D gene (6 bases). V lost 4 bases to trimming and J lost 4 bases, with 17 bases between them. The CDR3 loop spans 15 amino acids. CDR1 SGHDT and CDR2 YYEEEE come from the germline V gene. The CDR3 nucleotides read TGTGCCAGCAGCCCCCTAGGTGCGGAGGGAGAGACCCAGTACTTC. Encoded protein: CASSPLGAEGETQYF.

CDR3 in amino acids: CASRKTSGLSYEQYF. In nucleotides, the CDR3 is TGTGCCAGCAGGAAGACTAGCGGACTATCCTACGAGCAGTACTTC. This sequence joins TRBV2 and TRBJ2-7; 9 positions agree with TRBD2. The germline V gene has CDR1 SNHLY and CDR2 FYNNEI. The CDR3 length is 15 residues. V shed 6 bases and J 1 base; nucleotides not matched to a gene: 7.

This clonotype was seen more than once but under ten times. The chain uses TRBV7-2 and TRBJ2-5; perhaps TRBD1 as D (5 bases). Germline CDR1 SGHTA, CDR2 FQGNSA. The ends were cut back, 5 bases at V and 4 bases at J, with 11 bases in the middle. This CDR3 contains 13 residues. CDR3: CASSPGSRETQYF. Written as DNA, the CDR3 is TGTGCCAGCAGCCCAGGGTCCAGAGAGACCCAGTACTTC.

This clonotype was picked up one time. The chain has TRBV4-2 and TRBJ2-2; 12 bases match TRBD2. After removal of 1 base from V and 6 bases from J, the junction contained 6 bases not matched to a gene. The germline V gene encodes CDR1 LGHNA and CDR2 YNFKEQ. This CDR3 has 17 amino acids. CDR3 residues: CASSQGLAGEYAGELFF. DNA for the CDR3: TGTGCCAGCAGCCAAGGACTAGCGGGAGAGTATGCCGGGGAGCTGTTTTTT.

This sequence joins TRBV28 and TRBJ2-3; TRBD2 aligns across 7 bases. Germline-derived CDR1 and CDR2 are MDHEN and SYDVKM. The CDR3 is 15 residues long. Trimming took 2 bases from V and 5 from J; bases not matched to a gene: 7. The CDR3 reads CASSLAGVRGDTQYF. In DNA form, the CDR3 reads TGTGCCAGCAGTTTAGCGGGAGTCAGAGGAGATACGCAGTATTTT.

The chain joins TRBV4-1 to TRBJ1-5; perhaps TRBD1 as D (6 bases). Trimming shortened V by 0 bases and J by 12 bases, and 18 bases separated the two germline ends. Germline assignment: CDR1 MGHRA and CDR2 YSYEKL. The CDR3 has 15 residues. The CDR3 DNA is TGCGCCAGCAGCCAAGAAATCGGGGGCTCCAAGGACCAGCATTTT. The encoded protein is CASSQEIGGSKDQHF.

This rearrangement joins TRBV19 to TRBJ2-7; D might be TRBD2 (6 bases). The CDR3 is 15 amino acids. Per the germline V gene, CDR1 is LNHDA and CDR2 is SQIVND (reference sequence). V dropped 3 bases and J dropped 3 bases, with 15 bases sitting between them. The CDR3 is CASSMVAGFDYEQYF. In DNA form, the CDR3 reads TGTGCCAGTAGTATGGTCGCGGGATTTGACTACGAGCAGTACTTC.

The chain carries TRBV15 and TRBJ2-2; D ambiguous. The CDR3 runs 14 residues. V lost 4 bases and J 0 bases, leaving 6 bases between the germline ends. Germline loops: CDR1 LNHNV, CDR2 YYDKDF (reference sequence). CDR3 nucleotides: TGTGCCACCAGCACCATGACGAACACCGGGGAGCTGTTTTTT. Translation: CATSTMTNTGELFF.

In this sample, this clonotype turned up a few times. The chain recombines TRBV6-1 with TRBJ2-3, with a weak D call TRBD1 (6 bases). Per the germline V gene, CDR1 is MNHNS and CDR2 is SASEGT. CDR3 length equals 15 residues. V lost 4 bases and J lost 2, with 13 bases in between. In DNA form, the CDR3 reads TGTGCCAGCAGTGCCCAGGGGTGGGACACAGATACGCAGTATTTT. The encoded protein is CASSAQGWDTDTQYF.